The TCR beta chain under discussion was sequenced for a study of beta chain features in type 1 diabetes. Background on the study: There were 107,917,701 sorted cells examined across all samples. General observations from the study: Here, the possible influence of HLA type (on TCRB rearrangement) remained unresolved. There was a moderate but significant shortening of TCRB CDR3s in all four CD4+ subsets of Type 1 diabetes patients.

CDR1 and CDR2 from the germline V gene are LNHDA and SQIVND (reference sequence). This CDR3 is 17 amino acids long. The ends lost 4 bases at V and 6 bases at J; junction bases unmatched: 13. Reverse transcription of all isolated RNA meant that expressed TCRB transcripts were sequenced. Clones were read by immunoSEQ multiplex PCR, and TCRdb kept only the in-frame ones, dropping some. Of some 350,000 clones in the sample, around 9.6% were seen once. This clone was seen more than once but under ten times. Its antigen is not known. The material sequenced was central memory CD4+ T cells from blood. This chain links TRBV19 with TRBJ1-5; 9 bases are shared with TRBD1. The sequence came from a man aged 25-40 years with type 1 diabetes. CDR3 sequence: CASSTTDGTGFRQPQHF. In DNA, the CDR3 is TGTGCCAGTAGTACCACTGACGGGACAGGGTTTCGTCAGCCCCAGCATTTT.